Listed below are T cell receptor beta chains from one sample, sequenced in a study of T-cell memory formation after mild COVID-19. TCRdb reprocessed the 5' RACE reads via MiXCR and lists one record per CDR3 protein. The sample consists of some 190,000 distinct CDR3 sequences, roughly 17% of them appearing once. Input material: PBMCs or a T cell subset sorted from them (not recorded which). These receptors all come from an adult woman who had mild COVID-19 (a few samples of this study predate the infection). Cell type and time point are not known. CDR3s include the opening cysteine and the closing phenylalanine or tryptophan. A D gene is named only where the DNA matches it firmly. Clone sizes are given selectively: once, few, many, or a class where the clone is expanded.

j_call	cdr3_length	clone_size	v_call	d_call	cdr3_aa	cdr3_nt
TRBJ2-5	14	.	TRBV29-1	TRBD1	CSVEDRGRGETQYF	TGCAGCGTCGAAGACAGGGGGCGCGGAGAGACCCAGTACTTC
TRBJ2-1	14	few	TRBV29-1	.	CSVDRGFSYNEQFF	TGCAGCGTTGATCGGGGATTCTCCTACAATGAGCAGTTCTTC
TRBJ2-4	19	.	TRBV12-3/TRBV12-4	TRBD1	CASSPQWTGPILAKNIQYF	TGTGCCAGCAGCCCTCAATGGACAGGGCCAATTCTAGCCAAAAACATTCAGTACTTC
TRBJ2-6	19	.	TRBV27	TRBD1	CASSLSYRDRGSGANVLTF	TGTGCCAGCAGTTTATCGTATCGGGACAGAGGCTCTGGGGCCAACGTCCTGACTTTC
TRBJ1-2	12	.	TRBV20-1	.	CSARGVGYGYTF	TGCAGTGCTAGGGGGGTAGGCTATGGCTACACCTTC
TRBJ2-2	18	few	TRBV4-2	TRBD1	CASSQQGGQWGLTGELFF	TGTGCCAGCAGCCAACAAGGGGGACAGTGGGGTTTGACCGGGGAGCTGTTTTTT
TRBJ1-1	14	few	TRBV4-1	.	CASSHTPRREWAFF	TGCGCCAGCAGCCACACCCCACGGAGAGAATGGGCTTTCTTT
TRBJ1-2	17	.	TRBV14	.	CASSQVRGSGRSFGYTF	TGTGCCAGCAGCCAGGTTCGGGGTTCCGGAAGGTCTTTTGGCTACACCTTC
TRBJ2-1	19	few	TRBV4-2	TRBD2	CASSQEGLASILSYNEQFF	TGTGCCAGCAGCCAAGAGGGACTAGCGTCTATCCTCTCCTACAATGAGCAGTTCTTC
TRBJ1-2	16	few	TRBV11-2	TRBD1	CASSLVVLRDSYGYTF	TGTGCCAGCAGCTTAGTCGTTCTCCGGGACAGCTATGGCTACACCTTC
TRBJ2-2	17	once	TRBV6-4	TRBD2	CASSLEPTSGNTGELFF	TGTGCCAGCAGCCTGGAACCGACTAGCGGGAACACCGGGGAGCTGTTTTTT
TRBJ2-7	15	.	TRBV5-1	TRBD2	CASSLGLAPSYEQYF	TGCGCCAGCAGCTTGGGACTAGCTCCCTCCTACGAGCAGTACTTC
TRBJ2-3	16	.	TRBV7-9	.	CASSLQEGLATDTQYF	TGTGCCAGCAGCTTACAAGAAGGCCTCGCGACAGATACGCAGTATTTT
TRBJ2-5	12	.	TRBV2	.	CASSHEEETQYF	TGTGCCAGCAGTCACGAGGAAGAGACCCAGTACTTC
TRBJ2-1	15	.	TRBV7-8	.	CASSLPRGASNEQFF	TGTGCCAGCAGCTTACCCCGGGGGGCTAGCAATGAGCAGTTCTTC
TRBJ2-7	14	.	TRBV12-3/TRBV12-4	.	CASSLGTVAYEQYF	TGTGCCAGCAGCCTCGGAACCGTGGCCTACGAGCAGTACTTC
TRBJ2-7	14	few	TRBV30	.	CAWSEKGTSYEQYF	TGTGCCTGGAGTGAAAAGGGCACATCCTACGAGCAGTACTTC
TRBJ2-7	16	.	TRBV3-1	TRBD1	CASSQAGQGISNEQYF	TGTGCCAGCAGCCAAGCGGGACAGGGAATAAGCAACGAGCAGTACTTC
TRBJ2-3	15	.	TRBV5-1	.	CASRDRLSSTDTQYF	TGCGCCAGCAGGGACAGACTCAGTAGCACAGATACGCAGTATTTT
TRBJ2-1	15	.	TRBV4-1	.	CASSQEVGRYNEQFF	TGCGCCAGCAGCCAAGAGGTGGGCCGCTACAATGAGCAGTTCTTC
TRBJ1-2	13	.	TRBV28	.	CASSLTESYGYTF	TGTGCCAGCAGTTTGACAGAGTCCTATGGCTACACCTTC
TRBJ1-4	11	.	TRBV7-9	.	CATASDEKLFF	TGTGCCACGGCTTCGGATGAAAAACTGTTTTTT
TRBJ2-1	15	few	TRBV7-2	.	CASSESGLPTNEQFF	TGTGCCAGCAGCGAATCGGGACTCCCCACCAATGAGCAGTTCTTC
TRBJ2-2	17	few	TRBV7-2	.	CASSLVGGASGSGELFF	TGTGCCAGCAGCTTAGTGGGGGGAGCGAGTGGATCCGGGGAGCTGTTTTTT
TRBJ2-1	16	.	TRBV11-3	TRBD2	CASSPPWSSGSLEQFF	TGTGCCAGCAGCCCACCGTGGTCTAGCGGGAGTCTTGAGCAGTTCTTC
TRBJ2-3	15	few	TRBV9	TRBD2	CASSVQAGETDTQYF	TGTGCCAGCAGCGTCCAAGCGGGAGAGACAGATACGCAGTATTTT
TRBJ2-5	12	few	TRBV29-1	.	CSVDWGVETQYF	TGCAGCGTTGACTGGGGTGTTGAGACCCAGTACTTC